The 22 T cell receptor beta chains below all came from one sample that was sequenced in a study of shared clonotypes between healthy human individuals. Measured with immunoSEQ multiplex PCR; TCRdb has only the in-frame clones, and not every one. The sample includes hundreds of thousands of clones, approximately 96% of them seen just once. CD45RO-negative, CCR7-selected cells formed the naive CD8 fraction, which excluded terminally differentiated effector memory CD45RA+ cells. Specimen: naive CD8+ T cells sorted from blood. The receptors stem from a woman in her 30s in good health.

The chain has TRBV15 and TRBJ2-5, with TRBD1 identical over 9 bases. V shed 3 bases, J shed 5 bases, and the junction held 7 bases outside the gene matches. The CDR3 runs 15 residues. From germline, CDR1 is LNHNV and CDR2 YYDKDF (reference sequence). This CDR3 is CATSSGQGIGETQYF. CDR3 nucleotide sequence: TGTGCCACCAGCAGCGGACAGGGGATAGGGGAGACCCAGTACTTC.

This chain joins TRBV27 and TRBJ2-3, with 10 nucleotides matching TRBD2. V shed 5 bases and J 2 bases; nucleotides not matched to a gene: 7. This CDR3 has 16 amino acids. Germline CDR1 and CDR2: MNHEY and SMNVEV (reference sequence). The CDR3 here is CASSVKAGGYTDTQYF. The DNA for the CDR3 is TGTGCCAGCAGTGTAAAAGCGGGAGGGTACACAGATACGCAGTATTTT.

The chain employs TRBV6-5 and TRBJ2-7, with D unclear. The V gene lost 11 bases and the J gene lost 0 bases, with 17 bases spanning the gap. The CDR3 length is 14 residues. CDR1 and CDR2 (germline): MNHEY, SVGAGI. The CDR3 coding sequence is TGTGCCTCCTCGCCCCCCGGTAGCTCCTACGAGCAGTACTTC. Protein product: CASSPPGSSYEQYF.

V gene TRBV29-1 combines with J gene TRBJ2-1; TRBD1 matches at 10 bases. The V gene's germline CDR1 is SQVTM and CDR2 ANQGSEA. With V trimmed by 1 base and J by 4 bases, 4 bases remained unmatched. The CDR3 loop spans 15 amino acids. In nucleotides, the CDR3 is TGCAGCGTTGAAGTTCGGGACAGGGGTTACAATGAGCAGTTCTTC. Translated, it gives CSVEVRDRGYNEQFF.

The CDR3 region is CASSQAETGNTEAFF. The CDR3 DNA is TGCGCCAGCAGCCAAGCTGAAACAGGGAACACTGAAGCTTTCTTT. This sequence joins TRBV4-1 and TRBJ1-1; a possible D gene is TRBD1 (5 bases). Per the germline V gene, CDR1 is MGHRA and CDR2 is YSYEKL. V lost 1 base and J 1 base, leaving 10 bases between the germline ends. The CDR3 spans 15 residues.

This clone was detected once. This chain joins TRBV5-6 and TRBJ2-7, with D tentatively TRBD1 (5 bases). The CDR3 has 14 amino acids. CDR1 and CDR2 (germline): SGHDT, YYEEEE. The germline V and J ends were trimmed by 0 bases and 0 bases, with 7 bases remaining between them. This chain's CDR3 is CASSLVDSSYEQYF. The DNA for the CDR3 is TGTGCCAGCAGCTTGGTAGACAGCTCCTACGAGCAGTACTTC.

About this clone: Other nucleotide sequences from this sample produce the same CDR3. V and J are TRBV5-4 and TRBJ1-2; no firm D call. This CDR3 region has 15 residues. Germline-derived CDR1 and CDR2 are SGHNT and YYREEE (reference sequence). V dropped 0 bases and J dropped 2 bases, with 11 bases sitting between them. The CDR3 nucleotides read TGTGCCAGCAGCTTGGTGTCAGCCGAGAACTATGGCTACACCTTC. Protein: CASSLVSAENYGYTF.

The V call is TRBV5-8, the J call TRBJ2-7; D is perhaps TRBD1 (6 bases). In germline, CDR1 is SGHTS, CDR2 YDEGEE. This CDR3 has 16 residues. The germline V and J ends were trimmed by 3 bases and 3 bases, with 19 bases remaining between them. CDR3 sequence reads: CASSYPGQWPHYEQYF. The CDR3 bases are TGTGCCAGCAGCTATCCCGGACAGTGGCCCCACTACGAGCAGTACTTC.

The chain carries TRBV7-6 and TRBJ2-7; 11 bases agree with TRBD2. Germline values: CDR1 SGHVS, CDR2 FNYEAQ. The CDR3 is 16 amino acids. The ends lost 6 bases at V and 3 bases at J; junction bases unmatched: 10. For the CDR3, the DNA is TGTGCCAGCAGTAAAGGGACTAGCGGTTCGGACTACGAGCAGTACTTC. This gives the protein CASSKGTSGSDYEQYF.

The chain links TRBV11-2 to TRBJ1-1; a weak D match, TRBD1 (5 bases). This CDR3 has 16 residues. The germline V gene encodes CDR1 SGHAT and CDR2 FQNNGV. Trimming removed 0 bases at V and 3 bases at J, with 14 bases between. In nucleotides, the CDR3 is TGTGCCAGCAGCTTAGATGGGGCGGGGTGGGACACTGAAGCTTTCTTT. Its translation: CASSLDGAGWDTEAFF.

This chain's CDR3 is CASSHQNTGELFF. The DNA of the CDR3 is TGTGCCAGCAGCCACCAGAACACCGGGGAGCTGTTTTTT. This chain links TRBV14 with TRBJ2-2; D is unresolved. Germline V CDR1 and CDR2: SGHDN, FVKESK. CDR3 length equals 13 residues. Trimming left V 3 bases short and J 1 base short, with 3 bases between.

In this sample, this clone turned up once. V gene TRBV4-1 combines with J gene TRBJ1-1; TRBD1 is a possible D gene (6 bases). CDR3 length equals 14 residues. Germline values: CDR1 MGHRA, CDR2 YSYEKL. Trimming removed 2 bases from V and 4 bases from J, with 11 bases in between. CDR3 bases: TGCGCCAGCAGCCAACTGGGGGCTGGCACTGAAGCTTTCTTT. Translated: CASSQLGAGTEAFF.

V and J are TRBV23-1 and TRBJ2-3, with 11 bases lining up with TRBD1. TRBV23-1 is noted as an ORF with a role that remains uncertain. The CDR3 has 16 amino acids. The V gene end was trimmed by 2 bases and the J gene end by 3 bases; junction bases not matched to a gene: 4. The CDR3 DNA reads TGCGCCAGCAGTCAAAGGGGACAGGGGGAAACAGATACGCAGTATTTT. Its protein is CASSQRGQGETDTQYF.

The rearrangement uses TRBV15 and TRBJ2-3, with 9 bases that match TRBD1. V trimming: 6 bases; J trimming: 5 bases; junction bases outside the gene matches: 12. The CDR3 sequence is 16 residues long. Germline V lookup: CDR1 LNHNV, CDR2 YYDKDF (reference sequence). CDR3 sequence (DNA): TGTGCCACCAGAGAACTGCCGGGACAGGGAGAAGATACGCAGTATTTT. Its protein product is CATRELPGQGEDTQYF.

The chain joins TRBV18 to TRBJ2-7; the D gene is possibly TRBD2 (6 bases). The V gene's germline CDR1 is KGHSH and CDR2 LQKENI. Trimming pared 3 bases from V and 3 bases from J, leaving 15 bases between. CDR3 length: 15 amino acids. The CDR3 loop reads CASSPGSGLYYEQYF. The CDR3 coding sequence is TGTGCCAGCTCACCGGGGAGCGGGCTCTACTACGAGCAGTACTTC.

The chain links TRBV11-2 to TRBJ2-7, with D possibly TRBD1 on 6 matching bases. The V and J ends lost 4 bases and 1 base respectively, with 14 bases between them. The CDR3 runs 15 residues. Germline V gene data show CDR1 as SGHAT and CDR2 as FQNNGV. CDR3 protein: CASSYGVRGSYEQYF. The CDR3 DNA follows: TGTGCCAGCAGCTATGGGGTAAGGGGGTCCTACGAGCAGTACTTC.

The V and J genes are TRBV30 and TRBJ2-3; D may be TRBD1 or TRBD2 (5 bases each). Germline V gene data show CDR1 as GTSNPN and CDR2 as SVGIG (reference sequence). CDR3 length: 18 residues. Trimming took off 0 bases at V and 5 bases at J, with 24 bases between the two ends. CDR3 region: CAWSVVKGFGVFIDTQYF. The CDR3 coding sequence is TGTGCCTGGAGTGTGGTCAAGGGGTTCGGGGTGTTCATAGATACGCAGTATTTT.

The chain links TRBV2 to TRBJ2-2, with TRBD2 matching over 9 bases. This CDR3 comprises 17 residues. Trimming cost V 6 bases and J 5 bases; bases outside gene matches: 13. Germline loops: CDR1 SNHLY, CDR2 FYNNEI. CDR3 protein: CASSWGREGRETGELFF. The CDR3 bases are TGTGCCAGCAGCTGGGGGCGGGAGGGCCGTGAAACCGGGGAGCTGTTTTTT.

V is TRBV11-2 and J is TRBJ2-2, with TRBD1 as a possible D gene (5 bases). This CDR3 is 16 amino acids long. Germline assignment: CDR1 SGHAT and CDR2 FQNNGV. Trimming removed 3 bases from V and 5 bases from J, with 16 bases in between. This CDR3 reads CASSFTITGRTGELFF. The CDR3 DNA reads TGTGCCAGCAGCTTCACAATAACAGGTCGTACCGGGGAGCTGTTTTTT.

This clone was counted a few times. The rearrangement joins TRBV4-2 to TRBJ2-3; D may match TRBD1 or TRBD2 (5 bases each). The CDR3 is 15 residues long. V was shortened by 4 bases and J by 2 bases, with 13 bases between the two germline ends. Germline V lookup: CDR1 LGHNA, CDR2 YNFKEQ. The CDR3 bases are TGTGCCAGCAGCCCACGGCAGGGAGACACAGATACGCAGTATTTT. Its protein is CASSPRQGDTDTQYF.

The V and J genes are TRBV5-1 and TRBJ2-3; D uncertain. CDR3 length: 14 residues. V was clipped by 5 bases and J by 1 base, with 11 bases between them. Germline V gene lookup returns CDR1 SGHRS and CDR2 YFSETQ. The CDR3 DNA is TGCGCCAGCAGATTGTCCCGGGGCACAGATACGCAGTATTTT. Protein: CASRLSRGTDTQYF.

CDR3 DNA: TGTGCCTGGAGTGGCGCCATGTGGGGAGGCGGCTACACCTTC. Translation: CAWSGAMWGGGYTF. The chain has TRBV30 and TRBJ1-2; D not certain. V lost 1 base and J 8 bases, leaving 17 bases between the germline ends. Germline CDR1 and CDR2: GTSNPN and SVGIG (reference sequence). The CDR3 totals 14 residues.